This is a list of T cell receptor beta chains from one sample in a study of quantifying T cell responses using KT2 cells. MiXCR was run by TCRdb on the UMI-ligation and nested PCR reads, yielding one entry per CDR3 protein. The table shows approximately 46,000 distinct CDR3 sequences, with about 9.9% occurring only once. Material for sequencing was PBMCs spiked with cells of the T cell clone KT2. The receptors derive from a human donor. Both conserved end residues are trimmed from each CDR3. Fields, in order: clone size, J gene, V gene, CDR3 protein. Some rows mark clone size as missing; the rest say once, few, many or name a class of expanded clone.

. TRBJ1-5 TRBV6-5 ASSTRTDQPQH
few TRBJ1-2 TRBV28 ASSSQAGTGGGYT
. TRBJ2-4 TRBV5-1 ASSLGQAENIQY
. TRBJ1-2 TRBV7-9 ASHGGGEGYT
few TRBJ2-1 TRBV7-3 ASSPGHPLYNEQF
medium-sized TRBJ2-6 TRBV9 ASSVGGRGANVLT
. TRBJ2-4 TRBV3-1 ASSQDVQGGWIQY
. TRBJ2-7 TRBV2 ASTLHTGPSYEQY
. TRBJ2-3 TRBV9 ASSVVSGGADTQY
few TRBJ1-1 TRBV6-6 ATLTGPEAF
few TRBJ2-1 TRBV6-6 ASSYFLWGDEQF
. TRBJ2-2 TRBV5-1 ASSAGLAGDWTGELF
many TRBJ1-6 TRBV7-9 ASSWEGGNSPLH
. TRBJ2-5 TRBV3-1 ASSQDGGNPRETQY
. TRBJ2-7 TRBV12-3/TRBV12-4 ASSPRDHEQY
few TRBJ1-5 TRBV10-2 ASSENGGGQPQH
few TRBJ1-1 TRBV2 ASRTGAGMNTEAF
. TRBJ2-1 TRBV2 ASSGTGGDNEQF
many TRBJ2-7 TRBV20-1 SARPGTSGGLDSYEQY
. TRBJ1-1 TRBV6-2/TRBV6-3 ASSPYSRDNTEAF
. TRBJ2-5 TRBV29-1 SFRGAAQETQY
few TRBJ1-6 TRBV13 ASSLEKSSYNSPLH
. TRBJ1-5 TRBV7-9 ASSLSPRLYNQPQH
. TRBJ2-6 TRBV11-2 ASSPRLGANVLT